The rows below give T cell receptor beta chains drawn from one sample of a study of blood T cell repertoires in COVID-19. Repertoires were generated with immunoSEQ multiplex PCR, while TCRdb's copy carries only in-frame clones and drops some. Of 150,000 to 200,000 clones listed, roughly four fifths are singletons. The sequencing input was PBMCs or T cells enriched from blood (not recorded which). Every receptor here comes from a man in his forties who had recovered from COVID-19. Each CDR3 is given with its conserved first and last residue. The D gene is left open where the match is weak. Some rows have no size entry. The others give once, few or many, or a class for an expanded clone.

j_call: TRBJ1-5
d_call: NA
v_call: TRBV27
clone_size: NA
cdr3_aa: CASGSGVGNQPQHF
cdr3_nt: TGTGCCAGCGGCTCGGGGGTAGGCAATCAGCCCCAGCATTTT

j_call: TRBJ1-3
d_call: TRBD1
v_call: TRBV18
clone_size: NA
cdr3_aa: CASSPSGQPNLASGNTIYF
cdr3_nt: TGTGCCAGCTCACCGTCGGGACAGCCCAACTTAGCCTCTGGAAACACCATATATTTT

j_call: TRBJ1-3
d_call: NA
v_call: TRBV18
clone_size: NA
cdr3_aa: CASSPTAVSGNTIYF
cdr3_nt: TGTGCCAGCTCACCGACCGCGGTCTCTGGAAACACCATATATTTT

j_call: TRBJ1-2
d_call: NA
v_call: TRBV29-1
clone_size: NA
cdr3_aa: CSVEAGVYGYTF
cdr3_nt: TGCAGCGTTGAGGCCGGGGTCTATGGCTACACCTTC

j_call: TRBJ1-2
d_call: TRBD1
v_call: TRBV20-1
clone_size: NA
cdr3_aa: CSASGAGGVGYTF
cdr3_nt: TGCAGTGCTAGTGGGGCAGGGGGCGTTGGCTACACCTTC

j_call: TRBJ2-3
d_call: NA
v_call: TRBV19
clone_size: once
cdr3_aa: CASSDREGTDTQYF
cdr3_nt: TGTGCCAGTAGCGACAGGGAGGGCACAGATACGCAGTATTTT

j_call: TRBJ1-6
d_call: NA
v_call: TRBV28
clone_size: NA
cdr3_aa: CASSVLGAGGYNSPLHF
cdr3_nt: TGTGCCAGCAGTGTACTGGGGGCTGGTGGCTATAATTCACCCCTCCACTTT

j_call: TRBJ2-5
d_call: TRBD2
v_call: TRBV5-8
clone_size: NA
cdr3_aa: CASSLGTSGTGETQYF
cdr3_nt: TGTGCCAGCAGCCTCGGGACTAGCGGAACTGGGGAGACCCAGTACTTC

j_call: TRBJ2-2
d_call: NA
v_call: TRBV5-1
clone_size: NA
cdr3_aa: CASTPSQGLNTGELFF
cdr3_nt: TGCGCCAGCACCCCGTCTCAGGGGCTGAACACCGGGGAGCTGTTTTTT

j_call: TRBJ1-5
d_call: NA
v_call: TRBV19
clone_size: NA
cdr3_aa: CASSIQGTLNQPQHF
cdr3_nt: TGTGCCAGTAGTATACAAGGGACACTCAATCAGCCCCAGCATTTT

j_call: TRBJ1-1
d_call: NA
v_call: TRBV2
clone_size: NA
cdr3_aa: CASSTGGRTEAFF
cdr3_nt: TGTGCCAGCAGCACCGGGGGGCGGACTGAAGCTTTCTTT

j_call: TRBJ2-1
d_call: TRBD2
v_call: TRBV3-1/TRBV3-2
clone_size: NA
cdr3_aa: CASSQAAGGGSSYNEQFF
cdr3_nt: TGTGCCAGCAGCCAAGCAGCGGGGGGGGGTAGCTCCTACAATGAGCAGTTCTTC

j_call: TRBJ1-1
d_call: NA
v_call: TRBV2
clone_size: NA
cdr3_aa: CASREQFYTEAFF
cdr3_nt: TGTGCCAGCAGGGAACAGTTCTACACTGAAGCTTTCTTT

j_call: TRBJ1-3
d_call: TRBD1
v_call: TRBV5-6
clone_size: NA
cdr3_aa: CASSTPGQDSGNTIYF
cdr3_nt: TGTGCCAGCAGCACCCCGGGACAGGACTCTGGAAACACCATATATTTT

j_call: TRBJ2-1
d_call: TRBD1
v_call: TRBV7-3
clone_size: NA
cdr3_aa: CASSPATGDNEQFF
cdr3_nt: TGTGCCAGCAGCCCCGCGACAGGGGATAATGAGCAGTTCTTC

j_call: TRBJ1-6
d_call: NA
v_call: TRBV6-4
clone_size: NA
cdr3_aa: CASSDDGLASPLHF
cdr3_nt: TGTGCCAGCAGTGACGACGGTTTAGCATCACCCCTCCACTTT

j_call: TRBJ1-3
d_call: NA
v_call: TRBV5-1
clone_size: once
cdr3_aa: CASSLAPGQSSGNTIYF
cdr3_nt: TGCGCCAGCAGCTTGGCCCCAGGACAGAGCTCTGGAAACACCATATATTTT

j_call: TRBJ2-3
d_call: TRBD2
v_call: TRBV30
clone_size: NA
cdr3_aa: CAWTSGVSTDTQYF
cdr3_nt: TGTGCCTGGACTAGCGGGGTGAGCACAGATACGCAGTATTTT

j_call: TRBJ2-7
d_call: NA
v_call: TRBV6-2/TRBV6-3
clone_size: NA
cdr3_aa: CASSLTGQGYYEQYF
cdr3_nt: TGTGCCAGCAGCCTAACAGGCCAGGGTTACTACGAGCAGTACTTC

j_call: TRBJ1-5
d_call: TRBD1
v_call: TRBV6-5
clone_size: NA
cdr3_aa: CASRTGGGQPQHF
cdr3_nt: TGTGCCAGTCGGACAGGGGGAGGTCAGCCCCAGCATTTT

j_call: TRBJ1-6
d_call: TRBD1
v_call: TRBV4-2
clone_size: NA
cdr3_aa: CASSQDRTGLDSPLHF
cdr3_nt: TGTGCCAGCAGCCAAGATCGGACAGGACTCGATTCACCCCTCCACTTT

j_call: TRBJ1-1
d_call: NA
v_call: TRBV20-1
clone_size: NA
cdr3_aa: CSAGDRNTEAFF
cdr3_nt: TGCAGTGCTGGTGACAGGAACACTGAAGCTTTCTTT

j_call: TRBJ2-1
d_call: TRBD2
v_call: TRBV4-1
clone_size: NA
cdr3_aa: CASSQARAGGAHEQFF
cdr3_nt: TGCGCCAGCAGCCAAGCTAGGGCCGGGGGGGCCCATGAGCAGTTCTTC

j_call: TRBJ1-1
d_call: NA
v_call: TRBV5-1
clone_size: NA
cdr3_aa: CASSLAPGVPGEAFF
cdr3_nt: TGCGCCAGCAGCTTGGCCCCGGGGGTCCCAGGTGAAGCTTTCTTT

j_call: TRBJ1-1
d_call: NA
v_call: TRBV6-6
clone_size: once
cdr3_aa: CATYLRGAFF
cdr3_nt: TGTGCCACCTACCTAAGAGGAGCTTTCTTT

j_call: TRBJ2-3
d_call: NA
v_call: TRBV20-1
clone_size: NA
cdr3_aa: CSARDIDTQYF
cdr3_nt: TGCAGTGCTAGAGATATTGATACGCAGTATTTT

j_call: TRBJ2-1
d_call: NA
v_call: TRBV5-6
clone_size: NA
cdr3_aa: CASSPGAGANEQFF
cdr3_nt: TGTGCCAGCAGCCCAGGCGCGGGGGCTAATGAGCAGTTCTTC

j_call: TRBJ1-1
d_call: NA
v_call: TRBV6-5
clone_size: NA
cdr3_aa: CASSQEGRAFF
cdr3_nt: TGTGCCAGCAGCCAGGAGGGACGCGCTTTCTTT

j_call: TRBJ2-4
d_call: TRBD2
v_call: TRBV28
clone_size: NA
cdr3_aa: CASSFWGLGLAGEGSKNIQYF
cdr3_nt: TGTGCCAGCAGTTTTTGGGGGCTGGGACTAGCGGGGGAGGGCTCCAAAAACATTCAGTACTTC

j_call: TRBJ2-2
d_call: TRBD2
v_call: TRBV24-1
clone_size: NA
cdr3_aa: CATSELAGDTGELFF
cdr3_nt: TGTGCCACCAGTGAACTAGCGGGTGACACCGGGGAGCTGTTTTTT

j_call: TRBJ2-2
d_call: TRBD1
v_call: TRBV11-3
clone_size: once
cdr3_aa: CASSLGKGANTGELFF
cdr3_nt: TGTGCCAGCAGCTTAGGAAAGGGGGCTAACACCGGGGAGCTGTTTTTT

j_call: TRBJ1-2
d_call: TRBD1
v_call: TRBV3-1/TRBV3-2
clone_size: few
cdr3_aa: CASSQALGTGPHGYTF
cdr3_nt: TGTGCCAGCAGCCAAGCTCTAGGGACAGGCCCCCATGGCTACACCTTC

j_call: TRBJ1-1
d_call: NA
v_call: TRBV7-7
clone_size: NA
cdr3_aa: CASSLTAYTEAFF
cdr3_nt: TGTGCTAGCAGCTTAACAGCTTACACTGAAGCTTTCTTT

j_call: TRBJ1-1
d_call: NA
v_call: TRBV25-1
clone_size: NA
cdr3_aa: CASSQGPITEAFF
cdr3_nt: TGTGCCAGCTCACAGGGCCCTATCACTGAAGCTTTCTTT

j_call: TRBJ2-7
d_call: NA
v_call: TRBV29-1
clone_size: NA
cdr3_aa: CSVELAAYEQYF
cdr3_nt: TGCAGCGTTGAGTTGGCTGCCTACGAGCAGTACTTC

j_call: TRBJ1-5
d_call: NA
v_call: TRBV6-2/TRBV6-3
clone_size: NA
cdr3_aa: CASSPTGPVQPQHF
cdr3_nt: TGTGCCAGCAGTCCCACAGGGCCAGTTCAGCCCCAGCATTTT

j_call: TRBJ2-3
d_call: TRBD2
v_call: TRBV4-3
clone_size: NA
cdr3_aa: CASSQDGEGRYNTQYF
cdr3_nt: TGCGCCAGCAGCCAAGATGGGGAGGGCAGGTACAATACGCAGTATTTT

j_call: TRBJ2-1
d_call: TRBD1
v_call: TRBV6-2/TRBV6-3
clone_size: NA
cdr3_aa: CASSYETGVLRNEQFF
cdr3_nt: TGTGCCAGCAGTTACGAGACAGGGGTGCTCCGCAATGAGCAGTTCTTC

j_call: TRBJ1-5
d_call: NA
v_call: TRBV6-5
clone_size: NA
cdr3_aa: CASRGGDHQPQHF
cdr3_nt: TGTGCCAGCAGAGGAGGGGATCATCAGCCCCAGCATTTT

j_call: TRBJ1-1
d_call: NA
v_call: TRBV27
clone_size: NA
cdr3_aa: CASSSTRGGYTEAFF
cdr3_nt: TGTGCCAGCAGTTCTACCAGGGGAGGGTACACTGAAGCTTTCTTT

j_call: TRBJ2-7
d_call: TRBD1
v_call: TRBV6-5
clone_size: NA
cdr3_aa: CASSKQGESYEQYF
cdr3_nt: TGTGCCAGCAGCAAACAGGGGGAGTCCTACGAGCAGTACTTC